The text below deals with one T cell receptor (beta chain). Only CD45RO-negative cells positively selected for CCR7 counted as naive CD8 cells, so terminally differentiated effector memory CD45RA+ cells were excluded. This CDR3 region has 13 residues. CDR1 SGHAT and CDR2 FQNNGV come from the germline V gene. V lost 5 bases and J lost 6; bases outside the gene matches: 4. The data stem from a study of shared clonotypes between healthy human individuals. Using immunoSEQ multiplex PCR, the repertoire was profiled, and TCRdb retains in-frame clones only, with some absent. The table includes hundreds of thousands of clones, around 96% detected once.

The receptor's source is a woman aged 30 to 39 in good health. Sample: naive CD8+ T cells sorted from blood. The chain recombines TRBV11-2 with TRBJ2-7; TRBD2 agrees at 10 bases. CDR3 in DNA: TGTGCCAGCAGCACGTCTAGCGGGGGCGAGCAGTACTTC. Translation gives CASSTSSGGEQYF.